The clone carrying this T cell receptor (beta chain) turned up a few times. The CDR3 runs to 13 residues. From germline, CDR1 is SNHLY and CDR2 FYNNEI. Trimming removed 4 bases from V and 5 bases from J, with 11 bases in between. This record comes from a study of T cell clones after liver transplantation. TCRdb's copy holds only in-frame clones and misses some; the assay was immunoSEQ multiplex PCR. This table holds some 50,000 clones, around 70% found once. The source was CD4+ T cells from blood, collected at the 22-month timepoint. This TCR was recovered from a human patient who received a liver transplant. Some T cells may have originated in the graft donor. V and J are TRBV2 and TRBJ1-2; D ambiguous. The CDR3 DNA reads TGTGCCAGCAGTGGCGGGCGGGAGTATGGCTACACCTTC. This encodes CASSGGREYGYTF.